This is a list of T cell receptor beta chains from one sample in a study of shared clonotypes between healthy human individuals. TCRdb keeps only in-frame clones here, not all; method: immunoSEQ multiplex PCR. Among roughly 2.5 million clones listed, more than 90% were seen once. The sample comprised naive CD4+ T cells sorted from blood. The receptors shown here come from a man younger than 35 in good health. Each CDR3 is given with its conserved first and last residue. The D gene is left open where the match is weak. Clone size is not always given. Where it is, it says once, few, many or a class for expanded clones.

clone_size j_call d_call v_call cdr3_nt cdr3_aa
. TRBJ1-5 . TRBV9 TGTGCCAGCAGCGTAGGGGCCGATCAGCCCCAGCATTTT CASSVGADQPQHF
. TRBJ1-1 . TRBV30 TGTGCCTGGAGTCCTCTAGGGGAGGGGGGGAACACTGAAGCTTTCTTT CAWSPLGEGGNTEAFF
. TRBJ2-1 TRBD2 TRBV27 TGTGCCAGCAGTCAACGACTAGCGGGAGGGCCCCATGAGCAGTTCTTC CASSQRLAGGPHEQFF
. TRBJ1-4 . TRBV27 TGTGCCAGCAGACCCACGGGGGGGAAGTCTAATGAAAAACTGTTTTTT CASRPTGGKSNEKLFF
. TRBJ2-3 TRBD2 TRBV5-1 TGCGCCAGCAGCTTGGCACTAGCGTCAAGCACAGATACGCAGTATTTT CASSLALASSTDTQYF
. TRBJ2-3 . TRBV10-3 TGTGCCATCAGTGATCGCTTAGCGACGACAGATACGCAGTATTTT CAISDRLATTDTQYF
. TRBJ2-3 . TRBV9 TGTGCCAGCAGGTTAGAGGGGGGCACAGATACGCAGTATTTT CASRLEGGTDTQYF
few TRBJ1-6 . TRBV19 TGTGCCAGTAGTATGCTAGATAATTCACCCCTCCACTTT CASSMLDNSPLHF
. TRBJ2-7 TRBD2 TRBV10-3 TGTGCCATCAGCTCCTCTAGCGGACGCCCCTACGAGCAGTACTTC CAISSSSGRPYEQYF
. TRBJ1-5 . TRBV19 TGTGCCAGTAGTAAACAGAGCAATCAGCCCCAGCATTTT CASSKQSNQPQHF
. TRBJ1-2 TRBD1 TRBV28 TGTGCCAGCGGACTGACAGGGACCTATGGCTACACCTTC CASGLTGTYGYTF
. TRBJ2-2 . TRBV30 TGTGCCTGGAGTAATCAGGGAGCCGGGGAGCTGTTTTTT CAWSNQGAGELFF
. TRBJ2-4 . TRBV9 TGTGCCAGCAGCGTAGATGGGGGGGCGGCCAAAAACATTCAGTACTTC CASSVDGGAAKNIQYF
. TRBJ1-1 TRBD1 TRBV5-1 TGCGCCAGCAGCTTCCGTACAGGGGCCACTGAAGCTTTCTTT CASSFRTGATEAFF
. TRBJ1-5 . TRBV28 TGTGCCAGCAGTCCTGGGGATCAGCCCCAGCATTTT CASSPGDQPQHF
. TRBJ2-7 TRBD2 TRBV9 TGTGCCAGCAGCGAGGGACTAGGCGGGGCCTACGAGCAGTACTTC CASSEGLGGAYEQYF
. TRBJ1-1 . TRBV5-1 TGCGCCAGCAGCCCGGGGGGGACTGAAGCTTTCTTT CASSPGGTEAFF
. TRBJ2-7 TRBD2 TRBV5-1 TGCGCCAGCAGCATGATGCCGACTAGCGACTACGAGCAGTACTTC CASSMMPTSDYEQYF
. TRBJ1-3 . TRBV30 TGTGCCTGGAGTGTAGGTGGGACGGTATTTGGGGGCATGTCTGGAAACACCATATATTTT CAWSVGGTVFGGMSGNTIYF
. TRBJ2-3 . TRBV7-2 TGTGCCAGCAGCGCCGGGGTAGTGTTCACGCAGTATTTT CASSAGVVFTQYF
once TRBJ2-3 . TRBV7-2 TGTGCCAGCAGCTTAGACCGTCCATCTAGCACAGATACGCAGTATTTT CASSLDRPSSTDTQYF
once TRBJ2-5 . TRBV30 TGTGCCTGGAGTGTACTGCGGGAGACCCAGTACTTC CAWSVLRETQYF
. TRBJ2-1 TRBD1 TRBV2 TGTGCCAGCAGAGGGACAGGCGCCTACAATGAGCAGTTCTTC CASRGTGAYNEQFF
. TRBJ2-7 TRBD2 TRBV27 TGTGCCAGCAGTTTTGCGGGGGACGAGCAGTACTTC CASSFAGDEQYF
. TRBJ2-3 TRBD2 TRBV5-4 TGTGCCAGCAGCTTGGGGACTAGCGGGCCAACCACAGATACGCAGTATTTT CASSLGTSGPTTDTQYF
. TRBJ2-1 TRBD2 TRBV7-2 TGTGCCAGCAGCCGTGGACTAGCGGACAATGAGCAGTTCTTC CASSRGLADNEQFF
. TRBJ2-5 TRBD2 TRBV6-5 TGTGCCAGCAGGAGGGGAGGGCAAGAGACCCAGTACTTC CASRRGGQETQYF
. TRBJ2-7 . TRBV7-9 TGTGCCAGCAGCTTAGTGGGGGTCCGGAGCTCCTACGAGCAATACTTC CASSLVGVRSSYEQYF
. TRBJ2-1 . TRBV2 TGTGCCAGCAGTCCCCTCCTGGCCGACCCCTACAATGAGCAGTTCTTC CASSPLLADPYNEQFF
. TRBJ2-3 . TRBV9 TGTGCCAGCAGCGCGAGTCCCACAGATACGCAGTATTTT CASSASPTDTQYF
. TRBJ2-7 . TRBV13 TGTGCCAGCAGTCTCAGCGGAAACGAGCAGTACTTC CASSLSGNEQYF
once TRBJ2-2 . TRBV7-2 TGTGCCAGCAGCCCCGAACCGACCTCCGGGGAGCTGTTTTTT CASSPEPTSGELFF
. TRBJ2-1 . TRBV14 TGTGCCAGCAGCCAAGATGAAACCGGCTTGGCCTACAATGAGCAGTTCTTC CASSQDETGLAYNEQFF
. TRBJ2-6 . TRBV11-1 TGTGTCAGCAGCCCCCCAGGGACCGCGCAGGGCTCTGGGGCCAACGTCCTGACTTTC CVSSPPGTAQGSGANVLTF
. TRBJ2-5 TRBD1 TRBV11-2 TGTGCCAGCAGCTTAAGGGGGCCCACAGGGGAGCAGACCCAGTACTTC CASSLRGPTGEQTQYF
. TRBJ2-5 . TRBV5-4 TGTGCCAGCAGCTTGGCGAGGGTGGAAGAGACCCAGTACTTC CASSLARVEETQYF
. TRBJ2-7 . TRBV11-3 TGTGCCAGCAGTTCCAGGGATACCCCCTACGAGCAGTACTTC CASSSRDTPYEQYF
. TRBJ2-1 TRBD2 TRBV7-3 TGTGCCAGCAGCCCCGGACTAGCGCTAACCTACAATGAGCAGTTCTTC CASSPGLALTYNEQFF
. TRBJ2-3 TRBD2 TRBV10-3 TGTGCCATCAGTGCCGCCTCCGGCCTAGCGGGGCGCACAGATACGCAGTATTTT CAISAASGLAGRTDTQYF
. TRBJ2-7 . TRBV10-3 TGTGCCATCAGTGGAGGCAGTATCTACGAGCAGTACTTC CAISGGSIYEQYF
once TRBJ2-7 . TRBV6-1 TGTGCCAGCAGTGTACCGGGGTCATACGAGCAGTACTTC CASSVPGSYEQYF
. TRBJ2-2 TRBD2 TRBV7-2 TGTGCCAGCAGTTACCGGACTAGCGGGGGGTCCGGGGAGCTGTTTTTT CASSYRTSGGSGELFF
once TRBJ2-2 TRBD2 TRBV5-4 TGTGCCAGCAGCCCACCGGGACTAGCGGGAGACACCGGGGAGCTGTTTTTT CASSPPGLAGDTGELFF
. TRBJ1-1 TRBD1 TRBV30 TGTGCCTGGAGTGCCAACAGGGGCACTGAAGCTTTCTTT CAWSANRGTEAFF
. TRBJ2-1 . TRBV7-6 TGTGCCAGCAGCCCCCTGATGGAGCAGTTCTTC CASSPLMEQFF
. TRBJ2-3 TRBD2 TRBV4-1 TGCGCCAGCAGCCAAAGACTAGCGGGACCCACAGATACGCAGTATTTT CASSQRLAGPTDTQYF
once TRBJ2-7 TRBD2 TRBV12-5 TGTGCTAGTGGGGCCGGGACTAGCTTTTACGAGCAGTACTTC CASGAGTSFYEQYF
. TRBJ1-1 . TRBV7-2 TGTGCCAGCAGCTTTAGCCGGGACAAGGGAGAAGCTTTCTTT CASSFSRDKGEAFF
. TRBJ2-2 TRBD1 TRBV6-5 TGTGCCAGCAGGAAGACAGGGACGAACACCGGGGAGCTGTTTTTT CASRKTGTNTGELFF
few TRBJ2-2 . TRBV19 TGTGCCAGTAGAAGGGTCAAGCCGAGACACGCGAAGACTAGTCAGGCCGGGGAGCTGTTTTTT CASRRVKPRHAKTSQAGELFF
. TRBJ2-3 . TRBV10-3 TGTGCCATCCACAAGGGCGGGACTGGGAGTAGGGATACGCAGTATTTT CAIHKGGTGSRDTQYF
few TRBJ2-7 . TRBV27 TGTGCCAGCAGCCGTTCCCCTTGGGAGCAGTACTTC CASSRSPWEQYF
. TRBJ2-2 TRBD2 TRBV19 TGTGCCAGTAGTTTTTATGGGACTAGCGGGAGAGACTCGACCGGGGAGCTGTTTTTT CASSFYGTSGRDSTGELFF
. TRBJ1-2 TRBD1 TRBV6-5 TGTGCCAGCAGTTACTTGGAGGGGGCGCGGGGCTACACCTTC CASSYLEGARGYTF